This TCR beta chain was sequenced in a study of blood T cell repertoires in COVID-19. The wider study: Samples of COVID-19 (acute and convalescent) were obtained from the United States, Italy and Spain. In each case, the material was cDNA or gDNA derived from T cells, B-cell-depleted T cells, or PBMCs.

Trimming pared 3 bases from V and 6 bases from J, leaving 15 bases between. The CDR3 totals 16 residues. CDR1 is MDHEN, CDR2 SYDVKM, per germline. In the source study's methods: Researchers report that nucleated cell counts were estimated from reference gene primer amplification. The method was immunoSEQ multiplex PCR; TCRdb's version includes in-frame clones alone and lacks a portion of them. V, J and clone size are taken as reported in that table, and D and trimming were inferred from the DNA itself. Here the sample spans approximately 85,000 clones, 85% to 90% being singletons. The J gene is TRBJ1-6, the V gene TRBV28; D uncertain. This receptor was obtained from an elderly woman with active or convalescent COVID-19. The sequenced sample was peripheral blood. As DNA, the CDR3 is TGTGCCAGCAGTTTTCCCACCAGAAAATCTAATTCACCCCTCCACTTT. Translated: CASSFPTRKSNSPLHF.